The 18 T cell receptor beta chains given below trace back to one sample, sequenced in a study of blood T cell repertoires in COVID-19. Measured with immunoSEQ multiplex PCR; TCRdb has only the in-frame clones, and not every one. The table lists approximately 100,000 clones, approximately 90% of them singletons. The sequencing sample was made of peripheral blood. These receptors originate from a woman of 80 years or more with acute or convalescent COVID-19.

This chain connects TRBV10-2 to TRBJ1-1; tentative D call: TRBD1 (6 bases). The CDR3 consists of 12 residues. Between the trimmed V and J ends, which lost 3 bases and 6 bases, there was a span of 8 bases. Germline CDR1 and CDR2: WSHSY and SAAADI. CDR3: CASSDKGAEAFF. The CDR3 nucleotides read TGCGCCAGCAGTGATAAGGGGGCTGAAGCTTTCTTT.

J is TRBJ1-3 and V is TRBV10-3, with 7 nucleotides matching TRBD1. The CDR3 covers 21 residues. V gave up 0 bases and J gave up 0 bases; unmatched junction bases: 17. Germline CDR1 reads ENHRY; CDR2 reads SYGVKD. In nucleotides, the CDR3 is TGTGCCATCAGTGAGTCGATGTTAGGGGGCGCGGGCCCCAGCTCTGGAAACACCATATATTTT. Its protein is CAISESMLGGAGPSSGNTIYF.

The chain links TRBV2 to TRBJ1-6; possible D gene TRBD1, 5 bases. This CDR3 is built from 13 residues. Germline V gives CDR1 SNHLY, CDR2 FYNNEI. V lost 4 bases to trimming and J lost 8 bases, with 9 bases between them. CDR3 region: CASSADSDSPLHF. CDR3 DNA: TGTGCCAGCAGTGCCGACAGTGATTCACCCCTCCACTTT.

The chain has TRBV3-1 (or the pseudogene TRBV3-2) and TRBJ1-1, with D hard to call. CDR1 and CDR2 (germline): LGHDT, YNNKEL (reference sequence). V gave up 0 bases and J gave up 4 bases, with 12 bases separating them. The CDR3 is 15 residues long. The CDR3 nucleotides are TGTGCCAGCAGCCAAGATTGGGCCTACTTCACTGAAGCTTTCTTT. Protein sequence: CASSQDWAYFTEAFF.

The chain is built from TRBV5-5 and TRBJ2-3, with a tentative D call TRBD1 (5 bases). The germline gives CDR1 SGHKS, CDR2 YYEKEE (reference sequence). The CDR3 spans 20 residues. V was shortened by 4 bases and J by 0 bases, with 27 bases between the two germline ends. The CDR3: CASSPRSTEKSRASTDTQYF. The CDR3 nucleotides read TGTGCCAGCAGCCCTCGATCGACAGAAAAGAGCCGTGCTAGCACAGATACGCAGTATTTT.

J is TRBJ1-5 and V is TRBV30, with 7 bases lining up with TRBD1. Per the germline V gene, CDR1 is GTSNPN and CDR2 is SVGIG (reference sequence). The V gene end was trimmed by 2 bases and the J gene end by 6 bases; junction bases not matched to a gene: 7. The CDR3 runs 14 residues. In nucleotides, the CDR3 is TGTGCCTGGAGTTCCGGGACAGTGGGTCAGCCCCAGCATTTT. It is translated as CAWSSGTVGQPQHF.

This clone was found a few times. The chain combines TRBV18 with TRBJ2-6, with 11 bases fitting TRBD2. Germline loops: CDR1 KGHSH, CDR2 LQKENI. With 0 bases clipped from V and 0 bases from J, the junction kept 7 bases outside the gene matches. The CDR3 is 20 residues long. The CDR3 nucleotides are TGTGCCAGCTCACCACCCGGGGGACTAGCGGCGATCTCTGGGGCCAACGTCCTGACTTTC. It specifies CASSPPGGLAAISGANVLTF.

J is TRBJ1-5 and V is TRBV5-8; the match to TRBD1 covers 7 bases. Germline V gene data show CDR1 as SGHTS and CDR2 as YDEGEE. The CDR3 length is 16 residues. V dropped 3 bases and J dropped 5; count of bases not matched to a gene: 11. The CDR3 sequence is CASSSYYRGFDQPQHF. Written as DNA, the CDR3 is TGTGCCAGCAGCTCCTATTACAGGGGATTTGATCAGCCCCAGCATTTT.

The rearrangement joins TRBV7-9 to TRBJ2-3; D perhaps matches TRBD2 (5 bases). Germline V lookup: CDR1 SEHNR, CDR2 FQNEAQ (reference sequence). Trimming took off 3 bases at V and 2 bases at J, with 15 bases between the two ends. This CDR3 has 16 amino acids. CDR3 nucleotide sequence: TGTGCCAGCAGCTTCTCCCAGTTCGGGATCACAGATACGCAGTATTTT. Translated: CASSFSQFGITDTQYF.

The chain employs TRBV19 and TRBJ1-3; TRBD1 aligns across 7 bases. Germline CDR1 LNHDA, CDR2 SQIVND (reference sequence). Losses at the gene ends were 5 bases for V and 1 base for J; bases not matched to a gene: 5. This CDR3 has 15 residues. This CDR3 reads CASSSGGLSGNTIYF. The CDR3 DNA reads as TGTGCCAGTAGTTCAGGGGGGCTATCTGGAAACACCATATATTTT. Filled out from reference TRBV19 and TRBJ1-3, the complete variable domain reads DGGITQSPKYLFRKEGQNVTLSCEQNLNHDAMYWYRQDPGQGLRLIYYSQIVNDFQKGDIAEGYSVSREKKESFPLTVTSAQKNPTAFYLCASSSGGLSGNTIYFGEGSWLTVV.

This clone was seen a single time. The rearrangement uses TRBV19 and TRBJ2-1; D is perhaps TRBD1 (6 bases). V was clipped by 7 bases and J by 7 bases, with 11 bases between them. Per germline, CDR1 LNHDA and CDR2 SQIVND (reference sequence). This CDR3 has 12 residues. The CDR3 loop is CASKGQGNEQFF. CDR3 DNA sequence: TGTGCCAGTAAGGGGCAGGGGAATGAGCAGTTCTTC.

CDR3 in DNA: TGTGCCAGCAGCTTGGGCAGACACAGCACAGATACGCAGTATTTT. Its protein product is CASSLGRHSTDTQYF. The V call is TRBV7-8, the J call TRBJ2-3, with D unresolved. V shed 3 bases and J shed 0 bases, with 10 bases lying between them. The CDR3 is made up of 15 amino acids. Per germline, CDR1 SGHVS and CDR2 FQNEAQ.

The CDR3 spells CASSFTPVRTEADTQYF. The CDR3 nucleotides are TGTGCCAGCAGTTTTACCCCGGTCCGGACTGAGGCAGATACGCAGTATTTT. The chain recombines TRBV7-9 with TRBJ2-3; D might be TRBD2 (5 bases). Trimming took 6 bases from V and 4 from J, leaving 23 bases between them. In germline, CDR1 is SEHNR, CDR2 FQNEAQ (reference sequence). The CDR3 runs to 17 residues.

CDR3 amino acids: CASSQLAGVSADTQYF. The CDR3 nucleotides are TGCGCCAGCAGCCAATTAGCGGGGGTTAGCGCAGATACGCAGTATTTT. The chain links TRBV4-1 to TRBJ2-3; 9 bases line up with TRBD2. CDR1 MGHRA and CDR2 YSYEKL come from the germline V gene. The ends lost 2 bases at V and 4 bases at J; junction bases unmatched: 7. The CDR3 is made up of 16 amino acids.

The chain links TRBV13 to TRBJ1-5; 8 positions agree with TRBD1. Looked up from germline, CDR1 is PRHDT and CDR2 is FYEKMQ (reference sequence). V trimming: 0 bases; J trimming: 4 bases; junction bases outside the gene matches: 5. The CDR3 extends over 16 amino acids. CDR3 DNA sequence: TGTGCCAGCAGCTTAGGAGGCCAGGGGGCGAATCAGCCCCAGCATTTT. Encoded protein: CASSLGGQGANQPQHF.

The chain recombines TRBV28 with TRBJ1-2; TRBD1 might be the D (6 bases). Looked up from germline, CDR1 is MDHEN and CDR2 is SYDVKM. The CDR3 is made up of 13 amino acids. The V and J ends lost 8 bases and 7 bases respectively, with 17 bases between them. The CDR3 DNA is TGTGCCAGCGAAATACCGGGACATTCTGGCTACACCTTC. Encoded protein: CASEIPGHSGYTF.

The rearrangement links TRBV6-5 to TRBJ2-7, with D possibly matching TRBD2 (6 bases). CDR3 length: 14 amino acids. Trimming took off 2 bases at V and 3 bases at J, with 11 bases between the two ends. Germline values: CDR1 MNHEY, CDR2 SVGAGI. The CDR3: CASSYAPGDYEQYF. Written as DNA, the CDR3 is TGTGCCAGCAGTTACGCCCCGGGGGACTACGAGCAGTACTTC.

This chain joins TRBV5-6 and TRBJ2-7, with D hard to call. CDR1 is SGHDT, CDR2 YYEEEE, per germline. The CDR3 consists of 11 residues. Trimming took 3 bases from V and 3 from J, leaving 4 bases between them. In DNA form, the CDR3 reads TGTGCCAGCAGCTCAGGCTACGAGCAGTACTTC. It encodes CASSSGYEQYF.